The clone carrying this T cell receptor (beta chain) was observed a few times. These data belong to a study of beta chain features in type 1 diabetes. Germline V gives CDR1 MNHNY, CDR2 SVGAGI (reference sequence). The CDR3 extends over 14 amino acids. Trimming took 6 bases from V and 5 from J; bases not matched to a gene: 7. The investigators reverse transcribed all of the isolated RNA, so they sequenced expressed TCRB transcripts. Here immunoSEQ multiplex PCR was the method, and the copy in TCRdb shows in-frame clones only, minus some. Of 300,000 to 400,000 clones in the sample, 8% to 13% were seen once.

The origin of this receptor is a woman aged 25 to 45 in good health. The sample comprised naive CD4+ T cells from blood. The chain carries TRBV6-6 and TRBJ2-7; 10 bases fit TRBD2. CDR3: CASRSSGRDDEQYF. CDR3 in DNA: TGTGCCAGCAGAAGCAGCGGGAGGGATGACGAGCAGTACTTC.